This entry features one T cell receptor (beta chain) sequence. The data are from a study of blood T cell repertoires in COVID-19. The overall study: Nucleic acid was either cDNA or gDNA, and it came from T cells, B-cell-depleted T cells, or PBMCs.

Only in-frame clones appear in the TCRdb table, and some are missing; sequencing was by immunoSEQ multiplex PCR. The sample yields 200,000 to 250,000 clones, 82% seen once. Germline V gene sequence: CDR1 SEHNR, CDR2 FQNEAQ (reference sequence). The V gene end was trimmed by 3 bases and the J gene end by 7 bases; junction bases not matched to a gene: 11. This CDR3 spans 15 amino acids. The receptor was isolated from a woman aged 60 to 75 who had recovered from COVID-19. The chain links TRBV7-9 to TRBJ1-1; 7 nucleotides agree with TRBD1. The sample taken for sequencing was PBMCs or T cells enriched from blood (not recorded which). CDR3 amino acids: CASSFLQGSRDEAFF. In DNA, the CDR3 is TGTGCCAGCAGCTTTCTACAGGGGAGTCGGGATGAAGCTTTCTTT. The full variable domain, completed using reference TRBV7-9 and TRBJ1-1, is DTGVSQNPRHKITKRGQNVTFRCDPISEHNRLYWYRQTLGQGPEFLTYFQNEAQLEKSRLLSDRFSAERPKGSFSTLEIQRTEQGDSAMYLCASSFLQGSRDEAFFGQGTRLTVV.